This entry lists 17 T cell receptor beta chains sequenced from one sample in a study of OX40 agonist ivuxolimab in advanced cancers. Receptors were amplified or captured by the immunoSEQ multiplex PCR assay. TCRdb obtained this table from immuneACCESS and retained in-frame rearrangements with V and J assigned. These tables miss some clones; where compared with another copy, unresolved V genes account for less than half of the shortfall, and the remainder is unexplained. The sample data list some 65,000 clones, and around 90% of these were observed just once. Around 2.7% of the sample goes to the ten largest clones. This specimen consisted of CD4+ or CD8+ T cells sorted from blood, obtained in a trial of the OX40 agonist ivuxolimab. The receptors stem from an adult with an advanced solid tumor such as melanoma, head and neck, liver or kidney cancer.

This chain connects TRBV23-1 to TRBJ1-1; 8 nucleotides line up with TRBD1. TRBV23-1 is treated as an ORF (open reading frame) with a function not yet certain. CDR3 length equals 17 residues. Trimming at V came to 0 bases and at J to 0 bases, leaving 6 bases not matched to a gene. CDR3 region: CASSQSTTGVMNTEAFF. In DNA form, the CDR3 reads TGCGCCAGCAGTCAATCTACGACAGGGGTCATGAACACTGAAGCTTTCTTT.

The CDR3 sequence: CAWSRRVSDGYTF. The CDR3 DNA reads as TGTGCCTGGAGTAGGAGGGTAAGCGATGGCTACACCTTC. V usage is TRBV30 and J usage is TRBJ1-2; the D is unclear. Germline V CDR1 and CDR2: GTSNPN, SVGIG (reference sequence). CDR3 length: 13 residues. V dropped 2 bases and J dropped 6 bases, with 13 bases sitting between them.

The chain recombines TRBV7-6 with TRBJ2-7, with 11 positions matching TRBD1. Germline CDR1 and CDR2: SGHVS and FNYEAQ. The V and J ends lost 0 bases and 3 bases, in that order; junction bases with no gene match: 13. The CDR3 is 19 amino acids. CDR3 sequence (DNA): TGTGCCAGCAGCTTAGCAGGACAGGGGGCACGGACCAGTATCTACGAGCAGTACTTC. Its protein is CASSLAGQGARTSIYEQYF.

Comment on this clone: Other nucleotide sequences from this sample produce the same CDR3. The chain links TRBV30 to TRBJ1-4; no reliable D call. The CDR3 loop spans 11 amino acids. CDR1 is GTSNPN, CDR2 SVGIG, per germline (reference sequence). V was shortened by 0 bases and J by 8 bases, with 4 bases between the two germline ends. The CDR3 DNA sequence: TGTGCCTGGAGTGTTCGCGAAAAACTGTTTTTT. This codes for CAWSVREKLFF.

V and J are TRBV30 and TRBJ1-6, with 9 bases fitting TRBD1. Unmatched junction bases numbered 6, after V lost 3 bases and J lost 9 bases. CDR3 length equals 14 residues. Germline CDR1 reads GTSNPN; CDR2 reads SVGIG (reference sequence). The CDR3 DNA sequence: TGTGCCTGGAGCAAACAGGGGGCCTTTTCACCCCTCCACTTT. It yields the protein CAWSKQGAFSPLHF.

V gene TRBV23-1 combines with J gene TRBJ2-7, with D perhaps being TRBD1 or TRBD2 (5 bases each). TRBV23-1 is reported as an ORF; its role is uncertain. This CDR3 comprises 15 residues. Trimming removed 1 base at V and 0 bases at J, with 10 bases between. CDR3: CASSQYGAGSYEQYF. In nucleotides, the CDR3 is TGCGCCAGCAGTCAATACGGGGCAGGCTCCTACGAGCAGTACTTC.

The chain employs TRBV7-2 and TRBJ1-5; perhaps TRBD1 as D (5 bases). This CDR3 has 15 amino acids. CDR1 and CDR2 (germline): SGHTA, FQGNSA. The V and J ends lost 0 bases and 7 bases respectively, with 13 bases between them. This chain's CDR3 is CASSLALGGRQPQHF. CDR3 bases: TGTGCCAGCAGCTTAGCACTCGGGGGTCGGCAGCCCCAGCATTTT.

The CDR3 nucleotides are TGTGCCAGCAGTCGACTAGCGGGAGTTAATCCCCGCACAGATACGCAGTATTTT. Translated, it gives CASSRLAGVNPRTDTQYF. The chain uses TRBV27 and TRBJ2-3; 12 bases agree with TRBD2. Trimming took 5 bases from V and 1 from J; bases not matched to a gene: 10. This CDR3 spans 18 amino acids. Germline loops: CDR1 MNHEY, CDR2 SMNVEV (reference sequence).

CDR3 coding DNA: TGTGCCAGCAGTTCCACAGGGATAGATACGCAGTATTTT. It specifies CASSSTGIDTQYF. V usage is TRBV11-1 and J usage is TRBJ2-3, with a tentative D call TRBD1 (6 bases). Germline loops: CDR1 SGHAT, CDR2 FQDESV (reference sequence). V dropped 6 bases and J dropped 5 bases, with 12 bases sitting between them. The CDR3 length is 13 residues.

In DNA form, the CDR3 reads TGTGCCAGCAGCTATGGACCTAGCACAGATACGCAGTATTTT. Protein sequence: CASSYGPSTDTQYF. V and J are TRBV5-4 and TRBJ2-3, with no clear D. The V gene lost 3 bases and the J gene lost 0 bases, with 8 bases spanning the gap. The CDR3 consists of 14 residues. Germline V gene data show CDR1 as SGHNT and CDR2 as YYREEE (reference sequence).

The V call is TRBV6-6, the J call TRBJ2-5; 7 bases line up with TRBD2. V was clipped by 8 bases and J by 7 bases; unmatched bases: 13. Germline V gene data show CDR1 as MNHNY and CDR2 as SVGAGI (reference sequence). This CDR3 contains 14 residues. CDR3 protein: CASGGGGDEVTQYF. CDR3 nucleotide sequence: TGTGCCAGCGGGGGGGGTGGGGATGAAGTGACCCAGTACTTC.

V and J are TRBV4-2 and TRBJ1-2; D remains unclear. The germline V and J ends were trimmed by 1 base and 0 bases, with 9 bases remaining between them. The germline gives CDR1 LGHNA, CDR2 YNFKEQ. CDR3 length equals 15 residues. The CDR3 nucleotides are TGTGCCAGCAGCCAAGCAAAGGGCTCTAACTATGGCTACACCTTC. Its translation: CASSQAKGSNYGYTF.

The V gene is TRBV30, the J gene TRBJ2-4, with no clear D. Germline assignment: CDR1 GTSNPN and CDR2 SVGIG (reference sequence). CDR3 size: 14 residues. Trimming left V 1 base short and J 5 bases short, with 12 bases between. The CDR3 reads CAWSARPLENIQYF. CDR3 nucleotides: TGTGCCTGGAGTGCCAGGCCTTTGGAAAACATTCAGTACTTC.

This clone is a singleton in its sample. The chain employs TRBV30 and TRBJ1-6; D is perhaps TRBD1 (6 bases). This CDR3 has 14 residues. The germline CDR1 and CDR2 sequences are GTSNPN and SVGIG (reference sequence). V shed 4 bases and J shed 1 base, with 8 bases lying between them. The CDR3 sequence: CAWKGGSYNSPLHF. CDR3 in DNA: TGTGCCTGGAAAGGGGGTTCCTATAATTCACCCCTCCACTTT.

The chain uses TRBV6-6 and TRBJ2-7; 12 nucleotides align to TRBD2. With 6 bases clipped from V and 3 bases from J, the junction kept 3 bases outside the gene matches. This CDR3 has 14 amino acids. Germline lookup yields CDR1 MNHNY and CDR2 SVGAGI (reference sequence). CDR3 protein: CASRTSGGSYEQYF. The CDR3 nucleotides read TGTGCCAGCAGAACTAGCGGGGGGAGCTACGAGCAGTACTTC.

J is TRBJ2-5 and V is TRBV29-1; TRBD2 matches 11 bases. The J call may be faulty, since TRBJ2-7 better matches the DNA end. This CDR3 has 14 amino acids. In germline, CDR1 is SQVTM, CDR2 ANQGSEA. The CDR3 loop reads CSVAGTSGSVEQYF. The CDR3 DNA reads as TGCAGCGTAGCCGGGACTAGCGGTTCTGTCGAGCAGTACTTC.

J is TRBJ2-3 and V is TRBV28; TRBD1 aligns across 10 bases. Germline assignment: CDR1 MDHEN and CDR2 SYDVKM. Unmatched junction bases numbered 4, after V lost 5 bases and J lost 2 bases. This CDR3 contains 15 residues. The CDR3 region has the DNA TGTGCCAGCAGTAGGGGACAGGGGTACACAGATACGCAGTATTTT. It encodes CASSRGQGYTDTQYF.